This is a list of T cell receptor beta chains from one sample in a study of blood T cell repertoires in COVID-19. Sequenced by immunoSEQ multiplex PCR; TCRdb stores in-frame clones only, minus some. Among 200,000 to 250,000 clones listed, 80% to 95% were seen once. Sequencing input: peripheral blood. Receptors originate from a man in his thirties or forties with COVID-19, enrolled during active disease. Both conserved end residues are part of each CDR3. The order of the fields is J gene, V gene, clone size, D gene, CDR3 protein, CDR3 DNA. D genes are given only for firm matches. Clone size is shown for a subset of rows, as once, few, many or a class of expanded clone.

TRBJ2-7,TRBV18,once,TRBD1,CASSPLDRGETEQYF,TGTGCCAGCTCACCACTCGACAGGGGGGAAACCGAGCAGTACTTC
TRBJ2-7,TRBV2,.,.,CASYTGSIDYEQYF,TGTGCCAGCTACACAGGAAGTATTGACTACGAGCAGTACTTC
TRBJ2-1,TRBV6-6,.,TRBD2,CASSQTGLAGLGSYNEQFF,TGTGCCAGCAGTCAGACGGGACTAGCGGGACTAGGCTCCTACAATGAGCAGTTCTTC
TRBJ1-4,TRBV27,.,.,CASSPNREWDEKLFF,TGTGCCAGCAGTCCTAACAGGGAGTGGGATGAAAAACTGTTTTTT
TRBJ1-4,TRBV12-5,once,TRBD1,CASGLGDRGNEKLFF,TGTGCTAGTGGTTTGGGGGACAGGGGGAATGAAAAACTGTTTTTT
TRBJ1-2,TRBV7-6,.,TRBD1,CASSPGTANYGYTF,TGTGCCAGCAGCCCCGGGACAGCCAACTATGGCTACACCTTC
TRBJ1-2,TRBV12-3/TRBV12-4,.,TRBD1,CASRRRDRDGYTF,TGTGCCAGCAGGCGCCGGGACAGGGATGGCTACACCTTC
TRBJ2-1,TRBV6-5,.,.,CASSFLTGPNEQFF,TGTGCCAGCAGTTTTTTGACAGGACCCAATGAGCAGTTCTTC
TRBJ1-1,TRBV6-5,.,.,CASSYFRDTEAFF,TGTGCCAGCAGTTACTTTCGGGACACTGAAGCTTTCTTT
TRBJ1-3,TRBV6-2/TRBV6-3,.,.,CASSPGERVWIAGNTIYF,TGTGCCAGCAGCCCCGGGGAGAGAGTATGGATTGCTGGAAACACCATATATTTT
TRBJ2-1,TRBV5-1,.,TRBD2,CASIGQELAGAPKEWDEQFF,TGCGCCAGCATTGGCCAGGAACTAGCGGGGGCCCCTAAAGAGTGGGATGAGCAGTTCTTC
TRBJ1-3,TRBV11-2,.,.,CASSLTSSGNTIYF,TGTGCCAGCAGCTTAACCAGCTCTGGAAACACCATATATTTT
TRBJ2-7,TRBV7-9,.,TRBD1,CASSSRDRAYEQYF,TGTGCCAGCAGCAGCCGGGACAGGGCCTACGAGCAGTACTTC
TRBJ1-1,TRBV5-4,.,.,CASSFVGVETEAFF,TGTGCCAGCAGCTTCGTCGGGGTCGAGACTGAAGCTTTCTTT
TRBJ1-2,TRBV5-6,.,.,CASSLWAGNGYTF,TGTGCCAGCAGCTTGTGGGCGGGGAATGGCTACACCTTC
TRBJ1-2,TRBV7-9,.,.,CASSLAGGPNYGYTF,TGTGCCAGCAGCTTAGCCGGAGGACCGAACTATGGCTACACCTTC